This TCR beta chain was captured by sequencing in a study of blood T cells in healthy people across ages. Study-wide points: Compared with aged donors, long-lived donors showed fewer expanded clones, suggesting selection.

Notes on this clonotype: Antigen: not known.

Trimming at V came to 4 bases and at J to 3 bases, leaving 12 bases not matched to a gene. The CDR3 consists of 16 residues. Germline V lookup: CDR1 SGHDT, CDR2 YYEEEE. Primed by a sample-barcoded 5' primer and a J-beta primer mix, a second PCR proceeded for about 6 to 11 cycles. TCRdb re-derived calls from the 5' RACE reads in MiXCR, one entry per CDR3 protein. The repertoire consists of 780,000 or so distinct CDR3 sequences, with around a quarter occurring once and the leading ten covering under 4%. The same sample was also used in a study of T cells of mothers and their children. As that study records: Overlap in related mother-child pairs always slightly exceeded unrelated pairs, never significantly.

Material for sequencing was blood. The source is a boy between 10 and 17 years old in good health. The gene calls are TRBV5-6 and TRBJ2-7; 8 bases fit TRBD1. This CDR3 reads CASSPGRTGTYYEQYF. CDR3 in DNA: TGTGCCAGCAGCCCTGGCCGGACAGGGACCTACTACGAGCAGTACTTC. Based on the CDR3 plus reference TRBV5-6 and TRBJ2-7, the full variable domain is DAGVTQSPTHLIKTRGQQVTLRCSPKSGHDTVSWYQQALGQGPQFIFQYYEEEERQRGNFPDRFSGHQFPNYSSELNVNALLLGDSALYLCASSPGRTGTYYEQYFGPGTRLTVT.